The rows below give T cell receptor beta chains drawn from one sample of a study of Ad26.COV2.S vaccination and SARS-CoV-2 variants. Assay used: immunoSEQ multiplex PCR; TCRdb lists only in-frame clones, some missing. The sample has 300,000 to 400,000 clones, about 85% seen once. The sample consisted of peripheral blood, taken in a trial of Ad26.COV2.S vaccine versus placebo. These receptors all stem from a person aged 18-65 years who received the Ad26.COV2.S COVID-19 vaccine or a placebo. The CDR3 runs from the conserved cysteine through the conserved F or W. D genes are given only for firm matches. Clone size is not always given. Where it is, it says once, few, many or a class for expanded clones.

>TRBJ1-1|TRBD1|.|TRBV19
CASSIISGGQNVF
TGTGCCAGTAGTATTATATCAGGGGGCCAAAATGTCTTT
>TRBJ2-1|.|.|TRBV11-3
CASSRGEFYNEQFF
TGTGCCAGCAGCCGAGGGGAGTTTTACAATGAGCAGTTCTTC
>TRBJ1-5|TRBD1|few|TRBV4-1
CASSQDRDRGNQPQHF
TGCGCCAGCAGCCAAGATCGAGACAGGGGCAATCAGCCCCAGCATTTT
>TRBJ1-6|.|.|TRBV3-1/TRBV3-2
CASSRDGNNSPLHF
TGTGCCAGCAGTCGGGACGGCAATAATTCACCCCTCCACTTT
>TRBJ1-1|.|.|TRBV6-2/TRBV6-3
CASSMGTEAFF
TGTGCCAGCAGCATGGGCACTGAAGCTTTCTTT
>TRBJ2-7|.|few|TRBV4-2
CASSQDRRLGEQYF
TGTGCCAGCAGCCAAGATCGCCGATTAGGGGAGCAGTACTTC
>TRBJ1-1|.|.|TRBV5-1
CASSRGQLNTEAFF
TGCGCCAGCAGCAGGGGACAATTGAACACTGAAGCTTTCTTT
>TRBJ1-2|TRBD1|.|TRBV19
CASTLGQGYGYTF
TGTGCCAGTACCTTAGGACAGGGGTATGGCTACACCTTC
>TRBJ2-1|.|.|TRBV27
CASSLGGMSYNEQFF
TGTGCCAGCAGTTTAGGCGGGATGTCCTACAATGAGCAGTTCTTC
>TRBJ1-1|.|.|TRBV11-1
CASSRQVLTEAFF
TGTGCCAGCAGCCGACAGGTGCTCACTGAAGCTTTCTTT
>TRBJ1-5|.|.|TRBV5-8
CASSKRTGGNSNQPQHF
TGTGCCAGCAGCAAACGAACAGGAGGTAATAGCAATCAGCCCCAGCATTTT
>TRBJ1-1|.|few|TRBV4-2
CASSQDTAGTEAFF
TGTGCCAGCAGCCAAGATACGGCTGGGACTGAAGCTTTCTTT
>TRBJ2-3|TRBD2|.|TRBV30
CAWGRGLAADTQYF
TGTGCCTGGGGGAGGGGACTAGCTGCAGATACGCAGTATTTT
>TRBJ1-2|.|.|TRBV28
CASTSGGEGRNTF
TGTGCCAGCACCTCGGGGGGCGAGGGGAGGAACACCTTC
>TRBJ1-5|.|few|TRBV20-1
CSARDLDTQHF
TGCAGTGCTAGAGATCTGGACACCCAGCATTTT
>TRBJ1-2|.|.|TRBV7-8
CASSLGRQGYGYTF
TGTGCCAGCAGCTTAGGGCGGCAGGGCTATGGCTACACCTTC
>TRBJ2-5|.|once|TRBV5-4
CASSRDQQETQYF
TGTGCCAGCAGTCGGGACCAACAAGAGACCCAGTACTTC
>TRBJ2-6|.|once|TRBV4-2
CASSQKLTHGIGDPGANVLTF
TGTGCCAGCAGCCAGAAACTAACCCACGGGATAGGAGATCCTGGGGCCAACGTCCTGACTTTC
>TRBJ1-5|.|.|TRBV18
CASSPQAAYSNQPQHF
TGTGCCAGCTCACCACAGGCAGCGTATAGCAATCAGCCCCAGCATTTT
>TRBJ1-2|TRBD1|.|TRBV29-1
CSVNSRDRGYGYTF
TGCAGCGTGAATAGCCGCGACAGGGGATACGGCTACACCTTC
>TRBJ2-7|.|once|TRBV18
CASSTSPGSYEQYF
TGTGCCAGCTCCACTTCCCCTGGCTCCTACGAGCAGTACTTC
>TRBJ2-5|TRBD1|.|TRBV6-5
CASRAGTGGETQYF
TGTGCCAGCAGGGCCGGGACAGGGGGAGAGACCCAGTACTTC
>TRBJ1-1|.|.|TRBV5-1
CASSLVVGDLIEAFF
TGCGCCAGCAGCTTGGTAGTGGGGGACCTAATTGAAGCTTTCTTT
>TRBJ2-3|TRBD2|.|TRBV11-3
CASSSRGGLTDTQYF
TGTGCCAGCTCAAGTCGGGGGGGCCTCACAGATACGCAGTATTTT
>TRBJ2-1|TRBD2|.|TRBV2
CASGGLAGWEQFF
TGTGCCAGCGGGGGACTAGCTGGGTGGGAGCAGTTCTTC
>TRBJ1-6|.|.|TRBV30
CVGGQGPGSPLHF
TGTGTCGGGGGGCAGGGGCCGGGTTCACCCCTCCACTTT
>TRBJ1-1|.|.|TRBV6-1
CASSEAGNEAFF
TGTGCCAGCAGTGAAGCGGGGAATGAAGCTTTCTTT
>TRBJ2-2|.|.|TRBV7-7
CASSQDTGELFF
TGTGCTAGCAGCCAAGACACCGGGGAGCTGTTTTTT
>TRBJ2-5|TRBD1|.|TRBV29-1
CSGWTGLVSETQYF
TGCAGCGGGTGGACAGGGCTAGTTTCGGAGACCCAGTACTTC
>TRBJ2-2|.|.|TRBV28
CASSSPRGSSTGELFF
TGTGCCAGCAGTTCCCCACGAGGCTCCTCGACCGGGGAGCTGTTTTTT
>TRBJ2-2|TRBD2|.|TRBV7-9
CASSLVAGRTGELFF
TGTGCCAGCAGCTTAGTAGCGGGTAGGACCGGGGAGCTGTTTTTT
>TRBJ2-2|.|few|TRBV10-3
CAISEPGHPLQGTGELFF
TGTGCCATCAGTGAGCCGGGACATCCTCTCCAGGGGACCGGGGAGCTGTTTTTT